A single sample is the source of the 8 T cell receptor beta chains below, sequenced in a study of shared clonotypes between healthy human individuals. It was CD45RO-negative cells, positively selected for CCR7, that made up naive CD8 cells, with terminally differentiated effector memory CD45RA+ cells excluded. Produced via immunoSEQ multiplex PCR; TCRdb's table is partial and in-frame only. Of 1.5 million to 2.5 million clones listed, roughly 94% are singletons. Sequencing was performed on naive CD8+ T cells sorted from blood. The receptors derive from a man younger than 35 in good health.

The CDR3 loop reads CASSFVSEGLFF. The CDR3 DNA sequence: TGTGCCAGCAGCTTCGTCTCCGAGGGGCTGTTTTTT. The chain carries TRBV5-6 and TRBJ2-2, with D possibly matching TRBD2 (5 bases). CDR3 length: 12 amino acids. Deletions cut 2 bases from V and 13 bases from J, with 12 bases between. CDR1 SGHDT and CDR2 YYEEEE come from the germline V gene.

In DNA, the CDR3 is TGTGCCACCAGCACTAACCCGGGACAGGGACCCAATGAGCAGTTCTTC. Translating it yields CATSTNPGQGPNEQFF. The chain joins TRBV15 to TRBJ2-1, with 9 positions matching TRBD1. The ends lost 4 bases at V and 6 bases at J; junction bases unmatched: 10. The CDR3 contains 16 residues. The germline V gene has CDR1 LNHNV and CDR2 YYDKDF (reference sequence).

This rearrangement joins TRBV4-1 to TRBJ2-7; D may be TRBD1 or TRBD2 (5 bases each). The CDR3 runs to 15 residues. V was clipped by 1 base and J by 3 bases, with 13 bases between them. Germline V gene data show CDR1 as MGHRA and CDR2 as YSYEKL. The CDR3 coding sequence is TGCGCCAGCAGCCAAGCAGGGTGGGAGTTCTACGAGCAGTACTTC. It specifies CASSQAGWEFYEQYF.

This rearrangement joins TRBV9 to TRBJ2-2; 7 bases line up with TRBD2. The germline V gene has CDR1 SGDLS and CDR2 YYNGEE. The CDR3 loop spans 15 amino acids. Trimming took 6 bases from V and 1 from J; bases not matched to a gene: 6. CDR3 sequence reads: CASTGGSGNTGELFF. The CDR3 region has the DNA TGTGCCAGCACGGGGGGTAGCGGGAACACCGGGGAGCTGTTTTTT.

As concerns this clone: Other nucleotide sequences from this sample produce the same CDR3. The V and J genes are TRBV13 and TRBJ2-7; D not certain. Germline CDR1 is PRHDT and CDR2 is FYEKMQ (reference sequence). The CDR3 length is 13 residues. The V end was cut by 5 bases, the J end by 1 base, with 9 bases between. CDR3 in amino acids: CASSPGRSYEQYF. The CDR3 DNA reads TGTGCCAGCAGCCCGGGCCGGTCCTACGAGCAGTACTTC.

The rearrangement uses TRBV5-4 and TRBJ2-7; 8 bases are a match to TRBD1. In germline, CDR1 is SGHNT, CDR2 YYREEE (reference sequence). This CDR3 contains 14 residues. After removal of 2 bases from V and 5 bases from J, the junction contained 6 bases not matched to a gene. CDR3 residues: CASSFSWTGNEQYF. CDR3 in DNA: TGTGCCAGCAGCTTCTCCTGGACAGGGAACGAGCAGTACTTC.

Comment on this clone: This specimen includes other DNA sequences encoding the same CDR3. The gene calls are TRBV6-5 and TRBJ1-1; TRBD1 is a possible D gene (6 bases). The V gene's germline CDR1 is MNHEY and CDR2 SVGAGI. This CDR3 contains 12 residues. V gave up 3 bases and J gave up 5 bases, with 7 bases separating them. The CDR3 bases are TGTGCCAGCAGTTATGACAGGACTGAAGCTTTCTTT. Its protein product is CASSYDRTEAFF.

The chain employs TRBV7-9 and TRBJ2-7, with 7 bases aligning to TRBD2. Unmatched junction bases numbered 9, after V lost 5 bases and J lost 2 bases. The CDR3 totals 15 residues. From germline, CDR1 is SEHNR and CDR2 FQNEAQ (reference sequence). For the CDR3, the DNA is TGTGCCAGCAGCCCGGTCTCGGGGGGACCCTACGAGCAGTACTTC. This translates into CASSPVSGGPYEQYF. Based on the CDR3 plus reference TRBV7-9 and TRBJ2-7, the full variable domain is DTGVSQNPRHKITKRGQNVTFRCDPISEHNRLYWYRQTLGQGPEFLTYFQNEAQLEKSRLLSDRFSAERPKGSFSTLEIQRTEQGDSAMYLCASSPVSGGPYEQYFGPGTRLTVT.